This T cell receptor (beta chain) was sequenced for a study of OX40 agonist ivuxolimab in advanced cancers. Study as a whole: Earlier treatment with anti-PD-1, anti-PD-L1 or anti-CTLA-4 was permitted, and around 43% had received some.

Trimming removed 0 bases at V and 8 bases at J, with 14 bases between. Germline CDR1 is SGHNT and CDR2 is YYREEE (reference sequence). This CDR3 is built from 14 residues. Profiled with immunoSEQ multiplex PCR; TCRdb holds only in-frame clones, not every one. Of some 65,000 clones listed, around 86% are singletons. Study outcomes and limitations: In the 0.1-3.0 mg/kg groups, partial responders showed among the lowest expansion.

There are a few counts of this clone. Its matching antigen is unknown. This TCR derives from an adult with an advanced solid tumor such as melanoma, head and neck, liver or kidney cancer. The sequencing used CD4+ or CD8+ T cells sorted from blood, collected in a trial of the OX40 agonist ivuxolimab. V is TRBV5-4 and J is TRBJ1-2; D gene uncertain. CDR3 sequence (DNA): TGTGCCAGCAGCTTGGGGGCAGGTCTTGAAGGCTACACCTTC. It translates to CASSLGAGLEGYTF.